One and the same sample provided the 9 T cell receptor beta chains below, sequenced in a study of blood T cell repertoires in COVID-19. Repertoires were generated with immunoSEQ multiplex PCR, while TCRdb's copy carries only in-frame clones and drops some. The sample lists fewer than 80,000 clones; 88% were seen once. The sample consisted of peripheral blood. The origin of the receptors is a human donor in a cohort sampled during active COVID-19.

The CDR3 reads CASSQDGAYSDGYTF. The CDR3 DNA follows: TGTGCCAGCAGCCAAGATGGGGCGTATAGTGATGGCTACACCTTC. The chain has TRBV4-2 and TRBJ1-2; D may be TRBD1 (5 bases). The CDR3 has 15 residues. Per germline, CDR1 LGHNA and CDR2 YNFKEQ. Deletions cut 0 bases from V and 6 bases from J, with 14 bases between.

The chain combines TRBV2 with TRBJ2-4; 10 bases fit TRBD1. Germline V gene data show CDR1 as SNHLY and CDR2 as FYNNEI. The V gene end was trimmed by 6 bases and the J gene end by 1 base; junction bases not matched to a gene: 3. CDR3 length equals 15 residues. The CDR3 DNA reads as TGTGCCAGCAGAACGGGACAGGGGGCCAAAAACATTCAGTACTTC. This translates into CASRTGQGAKNIQYF.

CDR3 amino acids: CASTGQYYGYTF. The CDR3, as DNA: TGTGCCAGCACTGGACAGTACTATGGCTACACCTTC. This chain connects TRBV28 to TRBJ1-2, with D maybe TRBD1 (6 bases). V shed 7 bases and J shed 3 bases, with 9 bases lying between them. The CDR3 runs to 12 residues. Per the germline V gene, CDR1 is MDHEN and CDR2 is SYDVKM.

This chain links TRBV4-1 with TRBJ2-1, with TRBD2 identical over 12 bases. CDR3 length equals 15 residues. The germline gives CDR1 MGHRA, CDR2 YSYEKL. Trimming cost V 4 bases and J 4 bases; bases outside gene matches: 2. CDR3 residues: CASSPLAGGYNEQFF. The CDR3 DNA is TGCGCCAGCAGCCCCCTAGCGGGGGGGTACAATGAGCAGTTCTTC.

This clone has only a few counts. CDR3 loop: CASSPPTGGQTGGLFF. The DNA of the CDR3 is TGTGCCAGCAGCCCTCCGACAGGTGGTCAAACAGGCGGGCTGTTTTTT. The chain joins TRBV7-2 to TRBJ2-2; D might be TRBD1 (6 bases). This CDR3 is built from 16 residues. Trimming stripped 5 bases from V and 13 bases from J, with 26 bases between. CDR1 and CDR2 (germline): SGHTA, FQGNSA.

This clone was seen just once. DNA of the CDR3: TGTGCCAGCAGTGAGGGACAGGCTGAAACTAACTATGGCTACACCTTC. Translating it yields CASSEGQAETNYGYTF. The chain uses TRBV6-1 and TRBJ1-2; 8 positions match TRBD1. There are 16 residues in the CDR3. The junction had 6 bases not matched to a gene; V was cut back by 3 bases and J by 0 bases. CDR1 and CDR2 from the germline V gene are MNHNS and SASEGT.

A remark on this clone: The same CDR3 is also encoded by other DNA sequences in this sample. The CDR3 DNA is TGTGCCAGTAGTATCCGGGAGACCCAGTACTTC. Amino acids: CASSIRETQYF. V usage is TRBV19 and J usage is TRBJ2-5, with D unresolved. V was clipped by 3 bases and J by 5 bases, with 4 bases between them. The CDR3 is made up of 11 amino acids. Germline loops: CDR1 LNHDA, CDR2 SQIVND (reference sequence).

This chain uses TRBV28 with TRBJ2-1; tentatively, D is TRBD1 (6 bases). V was clipped by 5 bases and J by 6 bases, with 14 bases between them. CDR1 and CDR2 from the germline V gene are MDHEN and SYDVKM. The CDR3 has 14 amino acids. CDR3 coding DNA: TGTGCCAGCAGTGAGGGACACCCCATCAATGAGCAGTTCTTC. Translated: CASSEGHPINEQFF.

The chain recombines TRBV3-1 (or the pseudogene TRBV3-2) with TRBJ2-5, with D possibly TRBD2 on 6 matching bases. Germline values: CDR1 LGHDT, CDR2 YNNKEL (reference sequence). Trimming shortened V by 7 bases and J by 4 bases, and 13 bases separated the two germline ends. CDR3 size: 13 residues. This chain's CDR3 is CASTREGGETQYF. The CDR3 nucleotides are TGTGCCAGCACCCGCGAGGGAGGAGAGACCCAGTACTTC.